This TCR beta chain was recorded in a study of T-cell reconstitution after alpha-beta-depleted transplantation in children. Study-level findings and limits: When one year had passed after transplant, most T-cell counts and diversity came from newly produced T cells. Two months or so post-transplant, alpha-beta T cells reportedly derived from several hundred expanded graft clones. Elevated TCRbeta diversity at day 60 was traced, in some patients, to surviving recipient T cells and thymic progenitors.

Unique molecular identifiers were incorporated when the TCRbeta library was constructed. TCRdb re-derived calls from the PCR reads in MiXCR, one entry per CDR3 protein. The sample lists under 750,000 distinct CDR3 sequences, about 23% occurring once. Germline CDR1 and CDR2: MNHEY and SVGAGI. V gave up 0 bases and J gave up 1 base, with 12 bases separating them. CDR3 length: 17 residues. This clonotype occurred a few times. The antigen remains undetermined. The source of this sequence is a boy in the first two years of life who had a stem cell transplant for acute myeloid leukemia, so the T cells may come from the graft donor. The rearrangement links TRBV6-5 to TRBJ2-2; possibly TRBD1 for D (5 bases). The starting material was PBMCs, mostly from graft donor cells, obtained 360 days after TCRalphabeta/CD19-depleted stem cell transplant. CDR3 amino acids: CASSYSMDTVNTGELFF. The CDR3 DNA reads TGTGCCAGCAGTTACTCGATGGACACGGTGAACACCGGGGAGCTGTTTTTT.